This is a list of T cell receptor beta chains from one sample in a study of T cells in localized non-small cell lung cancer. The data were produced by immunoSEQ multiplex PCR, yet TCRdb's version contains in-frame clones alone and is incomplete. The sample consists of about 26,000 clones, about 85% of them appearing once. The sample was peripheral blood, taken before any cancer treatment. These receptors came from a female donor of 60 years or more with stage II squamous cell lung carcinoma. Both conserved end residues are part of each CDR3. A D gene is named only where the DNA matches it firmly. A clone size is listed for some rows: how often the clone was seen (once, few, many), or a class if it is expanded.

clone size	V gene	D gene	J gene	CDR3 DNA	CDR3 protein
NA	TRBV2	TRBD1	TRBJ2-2	TGTGCCAGCAGTGAAGAGGGGGCACCAAACACCGGGGAGCTGTTTTTT	CASSEEGAPNTGELFF
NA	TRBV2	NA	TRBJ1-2	TGTGCCAGCAGTGAAAGTTGGGCAAGCCGGGGGGGCTACACCTTC	CASSESWASRGGYTF
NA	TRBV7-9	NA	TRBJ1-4	TGTGCCAGCAGCTTAGCAGGGGCGGGTAATGAAAAACTGTTTTTT	CASSLAGAGNEKLFF
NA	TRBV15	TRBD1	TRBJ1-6	TGTGCCACCAGCATCGACAGGGGGCCTTCACCCCTCCACTTT	CATSIDRGPSPLHF
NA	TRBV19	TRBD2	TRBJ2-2	TGTGCCAGTAGTATGAGTAGCGGGGTATTGAACACCGGGGAGCTGTTTTTT	CASSMSSGVLNTGELFF
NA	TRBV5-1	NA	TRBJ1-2	TGCGCCAGCAGCTTGGGACAGAGAGATGGCTACACCTTC	CASSLGQRDGYTF
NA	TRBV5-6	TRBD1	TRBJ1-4	TGTGCCAGCAGCTTGGGACAGGGGGCTAATGAAAAACTGTTTTTT	CASSLGQGANEKLFF
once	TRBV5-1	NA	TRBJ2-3	TGCGCCAGCAGCGCGGGACTTACAGACACAGATACGCAGTATTTT	CASSAGLTDTDTQYF
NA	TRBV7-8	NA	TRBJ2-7	TGTGCCAGCAGCCCCCGGCAGAGAGTATACGAGCAGTACTTC	CASSPRQRVYEQYF
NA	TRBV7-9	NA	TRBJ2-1	TGTGCCAGCAGCCCCCGGACAGAAGGCTCCTACAATGAGCAGTTCTTC	CASSPRTEGSYNEQFF
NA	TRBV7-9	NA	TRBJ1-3	TGTGCCAGCAGCCCCGGTAGCTCTGGAAACACCATATATTTT	CASSPGSSGNTIYF
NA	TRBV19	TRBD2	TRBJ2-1	TGTGCCAGTAGTGCGTCCGGGACTAGCAGTGAGCAGTTCTTC	CASSASGTSSEQFF
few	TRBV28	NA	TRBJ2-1	TGTGCCAGCAGTTGGGCCTCATACAATGAGCAGTTCTTC	CASSWASYNEQFF
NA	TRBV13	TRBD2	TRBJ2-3	TGTGCCAGCAGCCTACGGACTAGCGGGAGGAGGTACCTAGATACGCAGTATTTT	CASSLRTSGRRYLDTQYF
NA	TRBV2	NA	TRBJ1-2	TGTGCCAGCAGTGAACTCCTGCTCGGCTATGGCTACACCTTC	CASSELLLGYGYTF
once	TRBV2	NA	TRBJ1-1	TGTGCCAGCACTGACAGGCGCACTGAAGCTTTCTTT	CASTDRRTEAFF
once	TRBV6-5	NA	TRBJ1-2	TGTGCCAGCAGACAGGGAGGATCAGCTAACTATGGCTACACCTTC	CASRQGGSANYGYTF
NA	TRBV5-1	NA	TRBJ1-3	TGCGCCAGCAGCCCGACAGTCTCTGGAAACACCATATATTTT	CASSPTVSGNTIYF
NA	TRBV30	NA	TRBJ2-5	TGTGCCTGGAGTGTATGGGAAGAGACCCAGTACTTC	CAWSVWEETQYF
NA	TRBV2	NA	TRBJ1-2	TGTGCCATAGGACAGAATAACTATGGCTACACCTTC	CAIGQNNYGYTF
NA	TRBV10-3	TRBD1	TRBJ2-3	TGTGCCATCAGTGAGTCACATCAAATACAGGGGCCCAGCACAGATACGCAGTATTTT	CAISESHQIQGPSTDTQYF
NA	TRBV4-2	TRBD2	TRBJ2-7	TGTGCCAGCAGCCAAGGTGGGACTAGCGGCTACGAGCAGTACTTC	CASSQGGTSGYEQYF
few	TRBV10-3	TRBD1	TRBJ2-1	TGTGCCATCACCAAGACAGGGGTGGGGGAAGAGCAGTTCTTC	CAITKTGVGEEQFF
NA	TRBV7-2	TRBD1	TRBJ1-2	TGTGCCAGCAGCTTGTCGACAGGGGGCCACTATGGCTACACCTTC	CASSLSTGGHYGYTF
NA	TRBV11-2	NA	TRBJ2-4	TGTGCCAGCAGCTTATTGAGGGACATTCAGTACTTC	CASSLLRDIQYF
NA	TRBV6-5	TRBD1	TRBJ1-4	TGTGCCAGCAGTAAACAGGGGGATCAAAAAAGGAAACTGTTTTTT	CASSKQGDQKRKLFF
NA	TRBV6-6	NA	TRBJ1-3	TGTGCCAGCAGCTCAGGGGATACTTTTGGAAACACCATATATTTT	CASSSGDTFGNTIYF
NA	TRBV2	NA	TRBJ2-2	TGTGCCAGCAGAAGGGGTAGCGGAAACACCGGGGAGCTGTTTTTT	CASRRGSGNTGELFF
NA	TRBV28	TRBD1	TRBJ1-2	TGTGCCAGCACCACATCTATAGACAGGGCCTCCTATGGCTACACCTTC	CASTTSIDRASYGYTF
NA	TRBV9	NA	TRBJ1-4	TGTGCCAGCAGCGAACAGGGAGATGGAAAACTGTTTTTT	CASSEQGDGKLFF
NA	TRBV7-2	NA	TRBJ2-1	TGTGCCAGCAGCACCCGGGACTCCTCCTACAATGAGCAGTTCTTC	CASSTRDSSYNEQFF
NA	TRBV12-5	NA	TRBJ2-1	TGTGCTAGTGCCGACGACAGGGGAGGGTACAATGAGCAGTTCTTC	CASADDRGGYNEQFF